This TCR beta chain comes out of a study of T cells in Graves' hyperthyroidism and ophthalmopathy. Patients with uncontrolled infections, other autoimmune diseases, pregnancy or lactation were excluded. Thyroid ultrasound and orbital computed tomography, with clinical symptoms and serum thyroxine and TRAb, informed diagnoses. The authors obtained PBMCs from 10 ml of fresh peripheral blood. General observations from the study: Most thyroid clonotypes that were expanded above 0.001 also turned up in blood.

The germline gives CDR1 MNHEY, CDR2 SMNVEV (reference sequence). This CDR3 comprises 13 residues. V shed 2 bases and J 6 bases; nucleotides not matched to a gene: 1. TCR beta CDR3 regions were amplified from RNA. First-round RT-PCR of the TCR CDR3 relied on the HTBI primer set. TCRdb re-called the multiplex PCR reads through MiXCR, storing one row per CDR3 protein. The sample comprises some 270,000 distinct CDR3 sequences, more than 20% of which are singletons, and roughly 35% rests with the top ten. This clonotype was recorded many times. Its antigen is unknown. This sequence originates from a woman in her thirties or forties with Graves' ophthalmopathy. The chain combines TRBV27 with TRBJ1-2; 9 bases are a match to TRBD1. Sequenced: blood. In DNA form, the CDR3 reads TGTGCCAGCAGTTTAGGGGACAGGGATGGCTACACCTTC. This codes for CASSLGDRDGYTF.